A single sample is the source of the 21 T cell receptor beta chains below, sequenced in a study of Ad26.COV2.S vaccination and SARS-CoV-2 variants. Treatment in this sample: 19 received Ad26.COV2.S at low or high dose, single or two shots; roughly five received placebo; per-sample allocation not given. Sampling happened 63 days after the first vaccine or placebo injection. The protocol was immunoSEQ multiplex PCR, while the TCRdb copy is restricted to in-frame clones and leaves out a portion. The sample lists about 440,000 clones, around nine tenths occurring once. Source: peripheral blood, taken in a trial of Ad26.COV2.S vaccine versus placebo. All receptors derive from a person between 18 and 60 years old who received the Ad26.COV2.S COVID-19 vaccine or a placebo.

The chain is built from TRBV7-8 and TRBJ2-1; no definite D call. There are 12 residues in the CDR3. The V gene lost 5 bases and the J gene lost 6 bases, with 8 bases spanning the gap. Germline V gene lookup returns CDR1 SGHVS and CDR2 FQNEAQ. As DNA, the CDR3 is TGTGCCAGCAGCCAACCGGGCAATGAGCAGTTCTTC. It yields the protein CASSQPGNEQFF.

V usage is TRBV5-1 and J usage is TRBJ2-3; 7 bases are a match to TRBD2. Germline V gives CDR1 SGHRS, CDR2 YFSETQ. CDR3 length: 15 amino acids. V shed 0 bases and J 2 bases; nucleotides not matched to a gene: 3. CDR3 nucleotides: TGCGCCAGCAGCTTGGGGGCGGGAGTCACAGATACGCAGTATTTT. Protein: CASSLGAGVTDTQYF.

The table lists this clone with a count of one. The chain is built from TRBV6-5 and TRBJ1-2; a weak D match, TRBD1 (6 bases). This CDR3 comprises 15 residues. The V gene lost 2 bases and the J gene lost 4 bases, with 14 bases spanning the gap. Germline-derived CDR1 and CDR2 are MNHEY and SVGAGI. The CDR3 protein is CASSYEPGDVYGYTF. The CDR3 DNA follows: TGTGCCAGCAGTTACGAGCCAGGGGACGTCTATGGCTACACCTTC.

The chain recombines TRBV27 with TRBJ2-4; tentative D call: TRBD1 (5 bases). The V gene's germline CDR1 is MNHEY and CDR2 SMNVEV (reference sequence). The length of the CDR3 is 15 residues. V gave up 7 bases and J gave up 0 bases, with 13 bases separating them. DNA of the CDR3: TGTGCCAGCATGGGGTCCAGGGTAGCCAAAAACATTCAGTACTTC. Translating it yields CASMGSRVAKNIQYF.

V is TRBV7-2 and J is TRBJ2-5, with D unclear. This CDR3 spans 11 amino acids. CDR1 is SGHTA, CDR2 FQGNSA, per germline. The V end lost 5 bases, the J end lost 5 bases, and 6 bases lay between the germline ends. CDR3 sequence (DNA): TGTGCCAGCAGCCCGAAGGAGACCCAGTACTTC. It specifies CASSPKETQYF.

This sequence joins TRBV18 and TRBJ2-6, with no clear D. The CDR3 is 15 amino acids. V lost 6 bases to trimming and J lost 0 bases, with 9 bases between them. Germline CDR1 reads KGHSH; CDR2 reads LQKENI. This chain's CDR3 is CASSTLGSGANVLTF. CDR3 nucleotide sequence: TGTGCCAGCTCCACGCTAGGCTCTGGGGCCAACGTCCTGACTTTC.

The gene calls are TRBV28 and TRBJ2-2; D ambiguous. CDR3 size: 14 residues. The V gene's germline CDR1 is MDHEN and CDR2 SYDVKM. V was clipped by 5 bases and J by 4 bases, with 11 bases between them. CDR3 sequence: CASSPPRFTGELFF. The CDR3 coding sequence is TGTGCCAGCAGTCCCCCCCGATTCACCGGGGAGCTGTTTTTT.

This clone appeared a single time. The J gene is TRBJ1-2, the V gene TRBV29-1; no clear D gene. V lost 0 bases and J lost 1, with 9 bases in between. The CDR3 totals 14 residues. CDR1 and CDR2 from the germline V gene are SQVTM and ANQGSEA. The CDR3 loop reads CSVEDPGGNYGYTF. CDR3 DNA sequence: TGCAGCGTTGAAGATCCGGGCGGTAACTATGGCTACACCTTC.

The V and J genes are TRBV18 and TRBJ2-7; D uncertain. The V end was cut by 3 bases, the J end by 3 bases, with 9 bases between. Germline loops: CDR1 KGHSH, CDR2 LQKENI. This CDR3 region has 13 residues. CDR3 protein: CASSPGLNYEQYF. CDR3 DNA sequence: TGTGCCAGCTCACCGGGCCTTAACTACGAGCAGTACTTC.

The chain carries TRBV11-2 and TRBJ2-5; 13 bases agree with TRBD2. This CDR3 has 17 amino acids. V lost 2 bases to trimming and J lost 5 bases; unmatched junction nucleotides: 8. In germline, CDR1 is SGHAT, CDR2 FQNNGV. The CDR3 sequence is CASSLSTSGRAGETQYF. In DNA form, the CDR3 reads TGTGCCAGCAGCTTAAGTACTAGCGGGAGGGCCGGGGAGACCCAGTACTTC.

V gene TRBV28 combines with J gene TRBJ2-4; D may be TRBD1 (5 bases). CDR3 length: 14 amino acids. Per germline, CDR1 MDHEN and CDR2 SYDVKM. Trimming left V 5 bases short and J 5 bases short, with 13 bases between. In nucleotides, the CDR3 is TGTGCCAGCAGTCTATCCAGGGTCGAAAACATTCAGTACTTC. It codes for CASSLSRVENIQYF.

This rearrangement joins TRBV28 to TRBJ1-1, with D tentatively TRBD1 (6 bases). With 3 bases removed from V and 10 bases from J, the gap between germline ends came to 18 bases. The CDR3 covers 14 residues. The germline gives CDR1 MDHEN, CDR2 SYDVKM. Written as DNA, the CDR3 is TGTGCCAGCAGTTTTCGGGGGCATGGATTTAGAGCTTTCTTT. Residues: CASSFRGHGFRAFF.

This chain links TRBV19 with TRBJ2-2; D is unclear. CDR3 size: 13 residues. Germline CDR1 and CDR2: LNHDA and SQIVND (reference sequence). V shed 4 bases and J shed 2 bases, with 5 bases lying between them. The DNA for the CDR3 is TGTGCCAGTAGTAATCCAAACACCGGGGAGCTGTTTTTT. This gives the protein CASSNPNTGELFF. Drawing the rest from reference TRBV19 and TRBJ2-2, the complete variable domain is DGGITQSPKYLFRKEGQNVTLSCEQNLNHDAMYWYRQDPGQGLRLIYYSQIVNDFQKGDIAEGYSVSREKKESFPLTVTSAQKNPTAFYLCASSNPNTGELFFGEGSRLTVL.

The chain carries TRBV14 and TRBJ1-5; 7 bases are shared with TRBD1. Germline CDR1 SGHDN, CDR2 FVKESK. The CDR3 spans 15 residues. The J segment lost 2 bases and the V segment lost 3 bases, leaving 4 bases of the junction unmatched. The CDR3 bases are TGTGCCAGCAGCCACGCCGACAGGGGCAATCAGCCCCAGCATTTT. This sequence encodes CASSHADRGNQPQHF.

This chain uses TRBV29-1 with TRBJ1-2; tentative D call: TRBD1 (6 bases). Trimming shortened V by 1 base and J by 4 bases, and 13 bases separated the two germline ends. The CDR3 is 14 amino acids. CDR1 SQVTM and CDR2 ANQGSEA come from the germline V gene. The CDR3: CSVEVPPRGYGYTF. CDR3 in DNA: TGCAGCGTTGAAGTCCCCCCCAGGGGCTATGGCTACACCTTC. Full variable domain (remainder filled in from reference TRBV29-1 and TRBJ1-2): SAVISQKPSRDICQRGTSLTIQCQVDSQVTMMFWYRQQPGQSLTLIATANQGSEATYESGFVIDKFPISRPNLTFSTLTVSNMSPEDSSIYLCSVEVPPRGYGYTFGSGTRLTVV.

The V call is TRBV19, the J call TRBJ1-1; 7 bases are a match to TRBD1. Germline V CDR1 and CDR2: LNHDA, SQIVND (reference sequence). The CDR3 has 20 residues. V gave up 7 bases and J gave up 1 base; unmatched junction bases: 24. The CDR3 region is CASTKSPGGGGIRGNTEAFF. CDR3 in DNA: TGTGCCAGTACCAAATCTCCGGGAGGAGGGGGCATTAGAGGGAACACTGAAGCTTTCTTT.

This clone has more than one count but fewer than ten. V is TRBV4-1 and J is TRBJ1-2; 8 positions match TRBD1. The germline gives CDR1 MGHRA, CDR2 YSYEKL. The V gene end was trimmed by 4 bases and the J gene end by 5 bases; junction bases not matched to a gene: 9. The CDR3 has 15 amino acids. The CDR3 reads CASSPLRTGPYGYTF. CDR3 nucleotide sequence: TGCGCCAGCAGCCCCTTACGGACAGGGCCGTATGGCTACACCTTC.

The chain has TRBV7-3 and TRBJ2-3; D call uncertain. This CDR3 has 13 amino acids. Germline V lookup: CDR1 SGHTA, CDR2 FQGTGA. V gave up 1 base and J gave up 4 bases, with 6 bases separating them. The CDR3 here is CASSLIGSDTQYF. Written as DNA, the CDR3 is TGTGCCAGCAGCTTAATAGGCTCAGATACGCAGTATTTT. The variable domain in full, with the rest retrieved from reference TRBV7-3 and TRBJ2-3, is GAGVSQTPSNKVTEKGKYVELRCDPISGHTALYWYRQSLGQGPEFLIYFQGTGAADDSGLPNDRFFAVRPEGSVSTLKIQRTERGDSAVYLCASSLIGSDTQYFGPGTRLTVL.

This clone was counted only a few times. This chain uses TRBV19 with TRBJ2-7; 11 bases agree with TRBD2. Trimming removed 7 bases from V and 5 bases from J; junction bases left unmatched: 13. Looked up from germline, CDR1 is LNHDA and CDR2 is SQIVND (reference sequence). The CDR3 contains 16 residues. CDR3 DNA: TGTGCCAGTACCGGAACGGAGCTAGCGGGAGGAAACGAGCAGTACTTC. Translated, it gives CASTGTELAGGNEQYF. The variable domain in full, with the rest retrieved from reference TRBV19 and TRBJ2-7, is DGGITQSPKYLFRKEGQNVTLSCEQNLNHDAMYWYRQDPGQGLRLIYYSQIVNDFQKGDIAEGYSVSREKKESFPLTVTSAQKNPTAFYLCASTGTELAGGNEQYFGPGTRLTVT.

The V gene is TRBV9, the J gene TRBJ2-1, with 9 bases identical to TRBD1. V trimming: 3 bases; J trimming: 4 bases; junction bases outside the gene matches: 5. Germline loops: CDR1 SGDLS, CDR2 YYNGEE. This CDR3 has 15 residues. This CDR3 is CASSAPGTGYNEQFF. The CDR3 DNA reads TGTGCCAGCAGCGCCCCCGGGACAGGGTACAATGAGCAGTTCTTC.

The V call is TRBV28, the J call TRBJ1-1; D is possibly TRBD1 (6 bases). CDR3 length: 15 amino acids. Germline V gene data show CDR1 as MDHEN and CDR2 as SYDVKM. V was clipped by 6 bases and J by 2 bases, with 16 bases between them. CDR3 sequence: CASRGADRPNTEAFF. The CDR3 DNA is TGTGCCAGCAGGGGGGCAGACAGGCCAAACACTGAAGCTTTCTTT.